The next 29 T cell receptor beta chains were all read from a single sample in a study of blood T cell repertoires in COVID-19 (dated by TCRdb to the early 2020s). The library was prepared using the immunoSEQ multiplex PCR assay. TCRdb took this table from immuneACCESS and kept in-frame rearrangements with V and J called. Such tables lack part of the clones; where checked against another copy, unresolved V genes explain under half of the gap, and the rest is unexplained. Here the sample has about 69,000 clones; roughly 89% occur a single time. 5% to 6.5% of the sample rests with the top ten. Sequencing input: peripheral blood. Receptors were obtained from a man aged 50 or older with acute or convalescent COVID-19.

V is TRBV3-1 (or the pseudogene TRBV3-2) and J is TRBJ1-5; D is ambiguous. CDR1 and CDR2 from the germline V gene are LGHDT and YNNKEL (reference sequence). Trimming took off 0 bases at V and 4 bases at J, with 7 bases between the two ends. The CDR3 runs to 14 residues. Here the CDR3 DNA reads TGTGCCAGCAGCCAAGATGCTAGGAATCAGCCCCAGCATTTT. Translating gives CASSQDARNQPQHF.

The chain uses TRBV7-9 and TRBJ2-5; TRBD2 aligns across 11 bases. The V segment lost 5 bases and the J segment 14 bases; nucleotides outside the gene matches: 10. The germline V gene encodes CDR1 SEHNR and CDR2 FQNEAQ (reference sequence). This CDR3 spans 13 amino acids. CDR3 sequence: CASSLGTSGRYYF. For the CDR3, the DNA is TGTGCCAGCAGCCTCGGGACTAGCGGCCGCTATTACTTC.

The V gene is TRBV5-1, the J gene TRBJ1-1; the D gene is possibly TRBD1 (5 bases). V was shortened by 3 bases and J by 7 bases, with 10 bases between the two germline ends. The CDR3 is 12 amino acids. From germline, CDR1 is SGHRS and CDR2 YFSETQ. CDR3 in DNA: TGCGCCAGCAGCTGGAGTCAGGGTGAAGCTTTCTTT. As protein: CASSWSQGEAFF.

The chain combines TRBV7-9 with TRBJ2-1; 13 bases fit TRBD2. CDR1 is SEHNR and CDR2 is FQNEAQ in the germline V gene (reference sequence). The CDR3 extends over 15 amino acids. After removal of 1 base from V and 7 bases from J, the junction contained 1 base not matched to a gene. CDR3 nucleotides: TGTGCCAGCAGCTTAGAGACTAGCGGGAGGAATGAGCAGTTCTTC. The encoded protein is CASSLETSGRNEQFF.

The J gene is TRBJ2-3, the V gene TRBV11-3; TRBD2 aligns across 10 bases. This CDR3 contains 14 residues. Per germline, CDR1 SGHNT and CDR2 YENEEA. Losses at the gene ends were 5 bases for V and 5 bases for J; bases not matched to a gene: 4. CDR3 coding DNA: TGTGCCAGCAGCCCACGGACTAGCGGAGATACGCAGTATTTT. This codes for CASSPRTSGDTQYF. Based on the CDR3 plus reference TRBV11-3 and TRBJ2-3, the full variable domain is EAGVVQSPRYKIIEKKQPVAFWCNPISGHNTLYWYLQNLGQGPELLIRYENEEAVDDSQLPKDRFSAERLKGVDSTLKIQPAELGDSAVYLCASSPRTSGDTQYFGPGTRLTVL.

This chain joins TRBV3-1 (or the pseudogene TRBV3-2) and TRBJ2-3; 9 bases are shared with TRBD2. This CDR3 contains 14 residues. Germline V gene data show CDR1 as LGHDT and CDR2 as YNNKEL (reference sequence). Trimming removed 7 bases from V and 7 bases from J; junction bases left unmatched: 9. The CDR3 here is CASTSSGGLNTQYF. The CDR3 bases are TGTGCCAGCACGAGTAGCGGGGGTTTGAATACGCAGTATTTT.

This chain uses TRBV7-2 with TRBJ1-4; 9 bases map to TRBD1. The germline gives CDR1 SGHTA, CDR2 FQGNSA. Trimming took 4 bases from V and 8 from J; bases not matched to a gene: 11. The CDR3 sequence is 16 residues long. This chain's CDR3 is CASSSLPGQGFEKLFF. The CDR3 region has the DNA TGTGCCAGCAGCTCCTTGCCGGGACAGGGATTCGAAAAACTGTTTTTT.

The V call is TRBV7-2, the J call TRBJ2-7; no reliable D call. Germline values: CDR1 SGHTA, CDR2 FQGNSA. Trimming took off 1 base at V and 9 bases at J, with 16 bases between the two ends. This CDR3 region has 14 residues. The CDR3 is CASSLGSATPGQYF. DNA for the CDR3: TGTGCCAGCAGCTTAGGTTCGGCGACTCCGGGGCAGTACTTC.

The CDR3 DNA reads as TGCGCCAGCAGCCAAGACCGGAGGGGGCTCCGTCCGTTCTTC. Translated: CASSQDRRGLRPFF. J is TRBJ2-1 and V is TRBV4-3, with a tentative D call TRBD1 (7 bases). The CDR3 is made up of 14 amino acids. Trimming removed 0 bases from V and 15 bases from J, with 18 bases in between. Looked up from germline, CDR1 is LGHNA and CDR2 is YSLEER.

The rearrangement uses TRBV7-2 and TRBJ2-3; 12 positions agree with TRBD2. CDR1 is SGHTA and CDR2 is FQGNSA in the germline V gene. Unmatched junction bases numbered 12, after V lost 5 bases and J lost 9 bases. The CDR3 covers 16 residues. The CDR3 nucleotides are TGTGCCAGCAGCATACTAGCGGGAGGTGCGGTGGGGACGCAGTATTTT. Amino acid sequence: CASSILAGGAVGTQYF.

This chain links TRBV6-1 with TRBJ2-5, with D maybe TRBD1 (5 bases). V dropped 3 bases and J dropped 1 base, with 12 bases sitting between them. This CDR3 has 15 amino acids. CDR1 and CDR2 from the germline V gene are MNHNS and SASEGT. CDR3 loop: CASSDGTGPQETQYF. CDR3 DNA: TGTGCCAGCAGTGACGGAACAGGCCCCCAAGAGACCCAGTACTTC.

The CDR3 here is CASSLRGTSGTGGDTQYF. In nucleotides, the CDR3 is TGCGCCAGCAGCTTGCGTGGGACTAGCGGGACCGGGGGGGATACGCAGTATTTT. This sequence joins TRBV5-1 and TRBJ2-3, with TRBD2 matching over 13 bases. V was pared by 1 base and J by 6 bases, with 11 bases of the junction left unmatched. Germline V gene data show CDR1 as SGHRS and CDR2 as YFSETQ. CDR3 length equals 18 residues.

The chain uses TRBV6-5 and TRBJ1-2, with 10 bases matching TRBD1. CDR3 length: 15 amino acids. Unmatched junction bases numbered 11, after V lost 6 bases and J lost 7 bases. Germline CDR1 and CDR2: MNHEY and SVGAGI. CDR3 DNA: TGTGCCAGCAGGAAGACAGGGGGCGATTCAAGTGGCTACACCTTC. The encoded protein is CASRKTGGDSSGYTF.

This chain connects TRBV12-5 to TRBJ1-1; D is unresolved. From germline, CDR1 is LGHNT and CDR2 FRNRAP. V dropped 10 bases and J dropped 5 bases, with 17 bases sitting between them. CDR3 length: 13 amino acids. The CDR3 sequence is CANRLRDGTEAFF. The CDR3 DNA reads TGTGCTAACCGGTTGAGGGATGGGACTGAAGCTTTCTTT.

This clone showed up just once. The rearrangement links TRBV7-2 to TRBJ2-2, with 10 bases that match TRBD2. This CDR3 is 19 amino acids long. Germline CDR1 and CDR2: SGHTA and FQGNSA. V dropped 5 bases and J dropped 5; count of bases not matched to a gene: 17. The CDR3 here is CASSVETGLAYRRTGELFF. DNA of the CDR3: TGTGCCAGCAGCGTCGAAACGGGACTAGCGTACCGAAGGACCGGGGAGCTGTTTTTT.

J is TRBJ2-1 and V is TRBV29-1, with TRBD2 matching 7 bases. This CDR3 is built from 11 residues. Per the germline V gene, CDR1 is SQVTM and CDR2 is ANQGSEA. Here the CDR3 reads CGLAVYNEQFF. For the CDR3, the DNA is TGCGGGCTAGCGGTCTACAATGAGCAGTTCTTC.

The chain is built from TRBV18 and TRBJ1-2, with unresolved D. Germline V gives CDR1 KGHSH, CDR2 LQKENI. Trimming removed 3 bases from V and 4 bases from J, with 15 bases in between. This CDR3 is 15 amino acids long. The CDR3 DNA is TGTGCCAGCTCACCGCGTGAGCAGGTCGCCTATGGCTACACCTTC. Translation: CASSPREQVAYGYTF. The full variable domain, its missing parts supplied by reference TRBV18 and TRBJ1-2, is NAGVMQNPRHLVRRRGQEARLRCSPMKGHSHVYWYRQLPEEGLKFMVYLQKENIIDESGMPKERFSAEFPKEGPSILRIQQVVRGDSAAYFCASSPREQVAYGYTFGSGTRLTVV.

The V gene is TRBV10-2, the J gene TRBJ2-7; 10 nucleotides align to TRBD2. Germline values: CDR1 WSHSY, CDR2 SAAADI. V lost 6 bases and J lost 7; bases outside the gene matches: 3. The CDR3 totals 12 residues. The chain's CDR3 is CASSLAGDEQYF. In nucleotides, the CDR3 is TGCGCCAGCAGCCTAGCGGGAGATGAGCAGTACTTC.

V gene TRBV7-9 combines with J gene TRBJ2-5; D is unresolved. The CDR3 sequence is 12 residues long. The V gene's germline CDR1 is SEHNR and CDR2 FQNEAQ (reference sequence). V dropped 2 bases and J dropped 5 bases, with 6 bases sitting between them. CDR3 loop: CASSLSSETQYF. The CDR3 DNA reads TGTGCCAGCAGCTTATCTTCGGAGACCCAGTACTTC. Drawing the rest from reference TRBV7-9 and TRBJ2-5, the complete variable domain is DTGVSQNPRHKITKRGQNVTFRCDPISEHNRLYWYRQTLGQGPEFLTYFQNEAQLEKSRLLSDRFSAERPKGSFSTLEIQRTEQGDSAMYLCASSLSSETQYFGPGTRLLVL.

V usage is TRBV19 and J usage is TRBJ1-1; D unclear. This CDR3 spans 14 amino acids. Germline CDR1 LNHDA, CDR2 SQIVND (reference sequence). Trimming took 2 bases from V and 0 from J, leaving 7 bases between them. The CDR3 spells CASSINWLNTEAFF. CDR3 bases: TGTGCCAGTAGTATAAACTGGTTGAACACTGAAGCTTTCTTT.

This rearrangement joins TRBV12-3 or TRBV12-4 to TRBJ1-2; possible D gene TRBD1, 6 bases. The CDR3 has 13 residues. V was shortened by 3 bases and J by 2 bases, with 7 bases between the two germline ends. The CDR3 loop reads CASSFQGNYGYTF. The CDR3 DNA sequence: TGTGCCAGCAGTTTCCAGGGGAACTATGGCTACACCTTC.

J is TRBJ2-7 and V is TRBV4-2; 16 bases map to TRBD2. Germline CDR1 reads LGHNA; CDR2 reads YNFKEQ. The CDR3 is 19 residues long. Trimming took 4 bases from V and 2 from J; bases not matched to a gene: 11. CDR3 in DNA: TGTGCCAGCAGCCCCGGCCGGGGACTAGCGGGAGGGATAACCTACGAGCAGTACTTC. It codes for CASSPGRGLAGGITYEQYF.

CDR3 DNA: TGTGCCAGCTTGGGACAGGGTAATGAAAAACTGTTTTTT. This gives the protein CASLGQGNEKLFF. This chain links TRBV2 with TRBJ1-4, with 9 bases lining up with TRBD1. The junction had 2 bases not matched to a gene; V was cut back by 8 bases and J by 4 bases. The CDR3 has 13 amino acids. CDR1 is SNHLY, CDR2 FYNNEI, per germline. Full variable domain (missing parts from reference TRBV2 and TRBJ1-4): EPEVTQTPSHQVTQMGQEVILRCVPISNHLYFYWYRQILGQKVEFLVSFYNNEISEKSEIFDDQFSVERPDGSNFTLKIRSTKLEDSAMYFCASLGQGNEKLFFGSGTQLSVL.

The chain couples TRBV6-5 to TRBJ2-3; 9 nucleotides align to TRBD1. There are 15 residues in the CDR3. V shed 4 bases and J 4 bases; nucleotides not matched to a gene: 6. Germline CDR1 MNHEY, CDR2 SVGAGI. The CDR3 region is CASSLQGARADTQYF. The CDR3 coding sequence is TGTGCCAGCAGTTTACAGGGGGCGCGGGCAGATACGCAGTATTTT.

This chain joins TRBV4-2 and TRBJ2-7; D is possibly TRBD2 (6 bases). CDR1 and CDR2 from the germline V gene are LGHNA and YNFKEQ. This CDR3 comprises 15 residues. The ends were cut back, 3 bases at V and 7 bases at J, with 19 bases in the middle. CDR3 protein: CASSQYLGFSGEQYF. The CDR3 DNA reads TGTGCCAGCAGCCAGTATTTAGGCTTTAGCGGAGAGCAGTACTTC.

This chain connects TRBV7-9 to TRBJ2-7; TRBD1 agrees at 9 bases. CDR3 length equals 14 residues. Unmatched junction bases numbered 9, after V lost 5 bases and J lost 7 bases. The germline gives CDR1 SEHNR, CDR2 FQNEAQ (reference sequence). The CDR3 region has the DNA TGTGCCAGCAGCCCCCACTCCGGGACAGGGGAGCAGTACTTC. It translates to CASSPHSGTGEQYF.

This clone was recorded a few times. This chain uses TRBV27 with TRBJ2-7, with 7 bases that match TRBD2. The CDR3 extends over 16 amino acids. CDR1 is MNHEY and CDR2 is SMNVEV in the germline V gene (reference sequence). V trimming: 6 bases; J trimming: 0 bases; junction bases outside the gene matches: 11. Here the CDR3 reads CASRLLTSDSSYEQYF. The DNA for the CDR3 is TGTGCCAGCAGGCTACTAACTAGCGATAGCTCCTACGAGCAGTACTTC.

This chain uses TRBV24-1 with TRBJ2-1; 13 nucleotides match TRBD2. J was trimmed by 1 base and V by 5 bases; bases with no gene match: 13. Germline V gene data show CDR1 as KGHDR and CDR2 as SFDVKD. The CDR3 length is 20 residues. In DNA form, the CDR3 reads TGTGCCACCAGTGGTCAGACACGGACTAGCGGGAGAGTTTCCTACAATGAGCAGTTCTTC. Its translation is CATSGQTRTSGRVSYNEQFF.

This chain uses TRBV27 with TRBJ1-5; a possible D gene is TRBD1 (6 bases). The CDR3 totals 15 residues. Between the trimmed V and J ends, which lost 6 bases and 9 bases, there was a span of 21 bases. The germline V gene encodes CDR1 MNHEY and CDR2 SMNVEV (reference sequence). The CDR3 spells CASREKQGPIWPQHF. CDR3 DNA sequence: TGTGCCAGCAGGGAAAAACAGGGCCCGATTTGGCCCCAGCATTTT.